One sample yielded the 27 T cell receptor beta chains listed below, sequenced in a study of blood T cells in healthy people across ages. For the second PCR, which ran for 7 to 11 cycles, a sample-barcoded 5' primer and a J-beta primer mix were used. TCRdb re-analysed the 5' RACE reads in MiXCR, keeping a single row per CDR3 protein. This repertoire shows more than 750,000 distinct CDR3 sequences, almost 30% found once; its top ten account for about a tenth. These records were also assigned to another study, of T cells of mothers and their children.

Sample: blood. Receptors were obtained from a woman in her 40s in good health.

This chain joins TRBV4-1 and TRBJ1-2; D unclear. Trimming took 0 bases from V and 0 from J, leaving 8 bases between them. From germline, CDR1 is MGHRA and CDR2 YSYEKL. CDR3 length: 15 amino acids. The CDR3 here is CASSQDGVANYGYTF. The CDR3 nucleotides read TGCGCCAGCAGCCAAGATGGGGTAGCTAACTATGGCTACACCTTC.

This clonotype has at least ten counts. This chain uses TRBV7-9 with TRBJ2-3; 9 bases align to TRBD2. The CDR3 sequence is 16 residues long. J gave up 2 bases and V 3 bases, and 6 bases lay outside the gene matches. The germline CDR1 and CDR2 sequences are SEHNR and FQNEAQ (reference sequence). CDR3 protein: CASSFSSGESTDTQYF. In nucleotides, the CDR3 is TGTGCCAGCAGCTTTTCTAGCGGGGAATCCACAGATACGCAGTATTTT.

This clonotype was recorded many times. The chain recombines TRBV12-3 or TRBV12-4 with TRBJ2-4; 9 nucleotides align to TRBD1. The length of the CDR3 is 16 residues. Trimming at V came to 3 bases and at J to 8 bases, leaving 11 bases not matched to a gene. This CDR3 is CASSFMATGGLDIQYF. Written as DNA, the CDR3 is TGTGCCAGCAGTTTTATGGCAACAGGGGGCCTCGACATTCAGTACTTC.

This clonotype occurred a few times. The chain combines TRBV7-2 with TRBJ2-7; TRBD1 agrees at 7 bases. The V and J ends lost 7 bases and 2 bases, in that order; junction bases with no gene match: 14. The CDR3 is 16 residues long. Germline V CDR1 and CDR2: SGHTA, FQGNSA. CDR3 nucleotide sequence: TGTGCCAGCACCAACCGGGACAGCGGATTCCCCTACGAGCAGTACTTC. It translates to CASTNRDSGFPYEQYF.

This clonotype showed up just a few times. The junction and the germline gene differ at one end; a read error may be behind it. The chain is built from TRBV7-7 and TRBJ2-5, with D unclear. From germline, CDR1 is SSHAT and CDR2 FNYEAQ (reference sequence). The CDR3 contains 13 residues. CDR3 DNA sequence: TGTGCTAGCAGCCGTCTCCCCCAAGAGACCCAGTACTTC. Its translation: CASSRLPQETQYF.

V usage is TRBV5-1 and J usage is TRBJ2-1; TRBD1 aligns across 10 bases. The CDR3 runs to 14 residues. V shed 4 bases, J shed 9 bases, and the junction held 7 bases outside the gene matches. Per the germline V gene, CDR1 is SGHRS and CDR2 is YFSETQ. The CDR3 sequence: CASSLRDRGVEQFF. DNA of the CDR3: TGCGCCAGCAGCCTCCGGGACAGGGGCGTTGAGCAGTTCTTC.

This chain uses TRBV4-3 with TRBJ2-1, with 11 bases fitting TRBD2. The germline V gene has CDR1 LGHNA and CDR2 YSLEER. The length of the CDR3 is 16 residues. V was clipped by 3 bases and J by 2 bases; unmatched bases: 3. In DNA, the CDR3 is TGCGCCAGCAGCCATTTACTAGCGGGGGCCTACAATGAGCAGTTCTTC. Translated, it gives CASSHLLAGAYNEQFF.

This rearrangement joins TRBV4-3 to TRBJ1-1; 9 positions agree with TRBD1. The CDR3 is made up of 15 amino acids. CDR1 and CDR2 (germline): LGHNA, YSLEER. V lost 1 base and J lost 4; bases outside the gene matches: 4. CDR3 nucleotides: TGCGCCAGCAGCCAAGTAGGACAGGGGTTCACTGAAGCTTTCTTT. It codes for CASSQVGQGFTEAFF.

About this clonotype itself: Being one base from a much bigger clone, this may be a read error. The V call is TRBV5-1, the J call TRBJ2-3, with 12 bases that match TRBD2. The CDR3 loop spans 17 amino acids. Per germline, CDR1 SGHRS and CDR2 YFSETQ. The CDR3 DNA reads as TGCGCCAGCACCCCAGCGACTAGCGGGGGTATAACAGATACGCGGTATTTT. Protein sequence: CASTPATSGGITDTRYF.

Note on this clonotype: A much larger clonotype is one base distant, so this may be a read error. The V and J genes are TRBV7-9 and TRBJ2-4; D may be TRBD1 (6 bases). The CDR3 has 17 residues. Germline-derived CDR1 and CDR2 are SEHNR and FQNEAQ (reference sequence). This chain's CDR3 is CASSLSPPQGSSYMQYF. The DNA of the CDR3 is TGTGCCAGCAGCTTAAGCCCCCCACAGGGCTCCTCTTACATGCAGTACTTC. Full variable domain (remainder filled in from reference TRBV7-9 and TRBJ2-4): DTGVSQNPRHKITKRGQNVTFRCDPISEHNRLYWYRQTLGQGPEFLTYFQNEAQLEKSRLLSDRFSAERPKGSFSTLEIQRTEQGDSAMYLCASSLSPPQGSSYMQYFGAGTRLSVL.

This clonotype was recorded a few times. The CDR3 nucleotides are TGTGCCAGCAGGGGAAGGGAACGAGCATCTCTTGAAGCTTTCTTT. It encodes CASRGRERASLEAFF. The chain joins TRBV7-2 to TRBJ1-1; D is uncertain. CDR1 and CDR2 (germline): SGHTA, FQGNSA. The CDR3 is 15 residues long. V lost 6 bases and J 7 bases, leaving 21 bases between the germline ends.

The chain employs TRBV18 and TRBJ2-5; 9 bases align to TRBD2. This CDR3 is 15 amino acids long. V was clipped by 1 base and J by 1 base; unmatched bases: 1. CDR1 is KGHSH, CDR2 LQKENI, per germline. As DNA, the CDR3 is TGTGCCAGCTCACCACTGCGGGGGGGCCAAGAGACCCAGTACTTC. Translating gives CASSPLRGGQETQYF.

This clonotype came up a few times. J is TRBJ1-2 and V is TRBV24-1, with D possibly being TRBD1 (6 bases). This CDR3 comprises 14 residues. The V and J ends lost 7 bases and 4 bases respectively, with 15 bases between them. CDR1 KGHDR and CDR2 SFDVKD come from the germline V gene. This CDR3 reads CATSLDSQVYGYTF. For the CDR3, the DNA is TGTGCCACCAGCCTGGACAGCCAAGTCTATGGCTACACCTTC.

The table lists this clonotype with many counts. This chain connects TRBV12-3 or TRBV12-4 to TRBJ2-7, with TRBD1 matching over 11 bases. The CDR3 has 15 residues. With 6 bases clipped from V and 6 bases from J, the junction kept 10 bases outside the gene matches. CDR3: CASSLPGTGGLEQYF. CDR3 DNA: TGTGCCAGCAGCCTCCCGGGGACAGGGGGACTCGAGCAGTACTTC.

The chain joins TRBV10-3 to TRBJ1-2; D not certain. The CDR3 sequence is 12 residues long. Germline CDR1 ENHRY, CDR2 SYGVKD. The V end lost 4 bases, the J end lost 4 bases, and 7 bases lay between the germline ends. This CDR3 is CAISGEPYGYTF. CDR3 nucleotide sequence: TGTGCCATCAGTGGGGAGCCCTATGGCTACACCTTC.

The chain carries TRBV7-9 and TRBJ2-5, with D perhaps TRBD1 (6 bases). V was cut by 4 bases and J by 0 bases, with 12 bases left in between. Per germline, CDR1 SEHNR and CDR2 FQNEAQ (reference sequence). This CDR3 is 15 amino acids long. This CDR3 reads CASSSFRTDQETQYF. CDR3 bases: TGTGCCAGCAGCTCGTTCCGGACAGACCAAGAGACCCAGTACTTC.

This clonotype turned up a few times. The rearrangement links TRBV10-3 to TRBJ2-7, with D possibly being TRBD1 (6 bases). The CDR3 contains 13 residues. V lost 4 bases and J lost 6, with 13 bases in between. Germline V gene sequence: CDR1 ENHRY, CDR2 SYGVKD. The CDR3 loop reads CAISGQGQGEQYF. The CDR3 nucleotides read TGTGCCATCAGTGGGCAGGGGCAAGGCGAGCAGTACTTC.

This clonotype was seen at least ten times. The gene calls are TRBV6-6 and TRBJ2-1, with 10 bases identical to TRBD1. CDR3 size: 16 residues. V lost 0 bases to trimming and J lost 6 bases; unmatched junction nucleotides: 5. The germline V gene has CDR1 MNHNY and CDR2 SVGAGI (reference sequence). This CDR3 is CASSYSGTGDSNEQFF. Here the CDR3 DNA reads TGTGCCAGCAGTTACTCCGGGACAGGGGACTCCAATGAGCAGTTCTTC.

This clonotype was detected once. J is TRBJ1-1 and V is TRBV7-3; 9 bases are shared with TRBD1. With 5 bases clipped from V and 4 bases from J, the junction kept 5 bases outside the gene matches. Germline V gene lookup returns CDR1 SGHTA and CDR2 FQGTGA. This CDR3 has 14 amino acids. The CDR3 region has the DNA TGTGCCAGCAGCGGAACAGGGGGCATCACTGAAGCTTTCTTT. This sequence encodes CASSGTGGITEAFF.

This clonotype has a handful of counts. J is TRBJ2-3 and V is TRBV29-1; 7 nucleotides line up with TRBD1. After removal of 6 bases from V and 3 bases from J, the junction contained 12 bases not matched to a gene. The CDR3 runs to 15 residues. From germline, CDR1 is SQVTM and CDR2 ANQGSEA. CDR3 in DNA: TGCAGCGTCGTCGCCGGGACAGACCATACAGATACGCAGTATTTT. It encodes CSVVAGTDHTDTQYF.

This clonotype has only one observation. It may be a read error: a sequence one base away is much more abundant. Given the absence of the conserved phenylalanine or tryptophan at the CDR3 end, a read error is likely. The chain combines TRBV12-3 or TRBV12-4 with TRBJ2-7; no definite D call. Trimming cost V 5 bases and J 2 bases, with 13 bases left between them. The CDR3 sequence is 14 residues long. The CDR3 nucleotides read TGTGCCAGCAGTGACGGCCTGACCCCCTACGAGCAGTACTGC. It codes for CASSDGLTPYEQYC.

The J gene is TRBJ2-3, the V gene TRBV4-3; 8 bases are shared with TRBD2. The length of the CDR3 is 16 residues. The germline gives CDR1 LGHNA, CDR2 YSLEER. Trimming removed 4 bases from V and 0 bases from J; junction bases left unmatched: 6. The CDR3 loop reads CASSRTGGASTDTQYF. The DNA for the CDR3 is TGCGCCAGCAGCCGAACCGGGGGGGCCAGCACAGATACGCAGTATTTT.

This clonotype was counted ten times or more. The rearrangement joins TRBV20-1 to TRBJ1-2; D ambiguous. Trimming cost V 3 bases and J 10 bases, with 6 bases left between them. The CDR3 has 9 residues. Germline CDR1 reads DFQATT; CDR2 reads SNEGSKA (reference sequence). In DNA form, the CDR3 reads TGCAGTGCTAGGGATGCCTACACCTTC. The encoded protein is CSARDAYTF.

This clonotype was observed a handful of times. This may arise from a read error, as a much more abundant clone is one base away. The chain carries TRBV20-1 and TRBJ2-7; D is perhaps TRBD1 or TRBD2 (5 bases each). V shed 0 bases and J shed 7 bases, with 16 bases lying between them. CDR1 is DFQATT and CDR2 is SNEGSKA in the germline V gene (reference sequence). This CDR3 region has 14 residues. As DNA, the CDR3 is TGCAGTGCTAGAGAATGGGACGCATACAATGAGCAGTACTTC. Translated, it gives CSAREWDAYNEQYF.

This clonotype has only a few counts. This chain connects TRBV28 to TRBJ2-3; 11 bases fit TRBD1. V lost 10 bases and J lost 7; bases outside the gene matches: 7. CDR1 and CDR2 (germline): MDHEN, SYDVKM. This CDR3 is built from 13 residues. This CDR3 reads CATRTGGRNTQYF. CDR3 nucleotide sequence: TGTGCCACCCGGACAGGGGGCAGAAATACGCAGTATTTT.

This clonotype was detected a few times. V usage is TRBV20-1 and J usage is TRBJ2-7, with D unresolved. This CDR3 contains 12 residues. Trimming removed 2 bases from V and 6 bases from J, with 11 bases in between. Germline assignment: CDR1 DFQATT and CDR2 SNEGSKA (reference sequence). The CDR3 nucleotides read TGCAGTGCTAGAAGCCCCCTAGGCGAGCAGTACTTC. Amino acid sequence: CSARSPLGEQYF.

A note on this clonotype: This clone may be a read error of a much larger clone one base away. The CDR3 protein is CTSSDQAETQYF. DNA of the CDR3: TGTACCAGCAGTGATCAGGCGGAGACCCAGTACTTC. The genes are TRBV6-1 and TRBJ2-5; D is unclear. Germline V CDR1 and CDR2: MNHNS, SASEGT. The CDR3 length is 12 residues.